This TCR beta chain appears in the sequencing data of a study of T cell repertoires in aging, cancer and after chemotherapy (dated by TCRdb to between 2017 and 2020). Turning to the overall study: Donors spanned six age groups from 30 or younger to 70 or older, with at least three individuals per group. Paired pre- and post-chemotherapy samples in the solid tumor group came from brain tumor (glioblastoma) patients receiving temozolomide-based therapy. The complete dataset included about 8.8 million TCR reads. The study profiled peripheral blood TCR beta repertoires from healthy donors and cancer patients to examine immunoaging and T cell reconstitution after chemotherapy. Alongside fewer than 100 healthy donors serving as a reference group, the cohort included roughly 220 cancer patients, of whom about 94 had hematological cancers and approximately 120 had solid cancers.

Beyond this particular receptor, the publication reports: Median generation probability increased over the chemotherapy interval in both cancer cohorts, suggesting repertoire reconstitution through rebound thymic output. Compared with age-matched healthy donors, untreated patients with hematological or solid cancers had significantly lower TCR diversity and higher clonality in blood. In healthy donors, the drop in TCR diversity with age came mainly from a loss of richness, whereas in cancer patients a loss of evenness also played a part. The authors noted that the repertoire data do not allow conclusions about immunological memory after chemotherapy.

As to this clonotype: Its antigen remains undetermined. No base-level quality is on record; no much larger clone is a single base apart.

Rearranged TRB sequences spanning V, D and J segments were amplified by multiplex touch-down PCR using a mixed TRB-A/B primer pool. Illumina adapters and sample indices were added to the amplicons in two consecutive PCR reactions performed with Phusion HS II polymerase. Amplicons were gel-purified using the NucleoSpin Gel and PCR Clean-up kit and were subsequently checked with Qubit and an Agilent 2100 Bioanalyzer. The libraries were sequenced on an Illumina MiSeq with 600-cycle, single-indexed, paired-end runs. Regarding the original processing steps: MiXCR versions 2.12 and 3.0.5 were used to process the TRB sequences. A clone was defined as each unique CDR3 nucleotide sequence, and only productive sequences supported by at least two reads were kept. Shannon diversity, evenness, clonality (one minus evenness), and alpha-parameterized diversity profiles from alpha 0 to 5 were included as repertoire metrics. Generation probabilities of clones in paired pre- and post-chemotherapy samples were computed with the IGoR algorithm. TCRdb applied fastp at Q25 and MiXCR to the public reads, then kept only in-frame beta chains. Here each entry gathers all rows of one CDR3 protein and keeps the most common genes and DNA. None of the V and J calls come from the authors' own analysis; TCRdb made them. The sample has some 1,000 distinct CDR3 sequences on record, about nine tenths of them singletons. The ten top clones hold about 4.1% of the sample.

TCR beta rearrangements were amplified from genomic DNA isolated from peripheral blood, not from sorted cells or RNA. The receptor's source is a human donor with a solid tumor. The specimen sequenced was blood.

The CDR3 loop reads CASSLLGVGSPGELFF. Read as DNA, the sequence is TGTGCCAGCAGCCTCCTGGGGGTAGGGTCCCCCGGGGAGCTGTTTTTT. The chain links TRBV7-2 with TRBJ2-2, with the D segment possibly TRBD1 or TRBD2, each aligning over 5 bases. V is shortened by 5 bases, J by 6 bases, and the region joining them spans 19 bases. CDR1 SGHTA and CDR2 FQGNSA are derived from the germline V gene. From cysteine to phenylalanine, the CDR3 is 16 amino acids long. Kept here is only the CDR3 DNA, which spans 48 bases and is read in frame from base 1.